A single sample is the source of the 32 T cell receptor beta chains below, sequenced in a study of cytomegalovirus exposure and HLA in healthy donors. The PCR was carried out with 60 Vbeta primers and 13 Jbeta primers. The protocol was immunoSEQ multiplex PCR, while the TCRdb copy is restricted to in-frame clones and leaves out a portion. The sample shows about 140,000 clones, roughly 77% of them seen only once. Sequenced input: PBMCs. The receptors originated from a woman in her 30s in good health and CMV-seronegative.

The rearrangement joins TRBV6-6 to TRBJ1-5; a weak D match, TRBD1 (5 bases). V dropped 7 bases and J dropped 10 bases, with 17 bases sitting between them. The CDR3 loop spans 13 amino acids. The germline CDR1 and CDR2 sequences are MNHNY and SVGAGI (reference sequence). The CDR3 nucleotides are TGTGCCAGCACGGACGGGGGTGATGATCCCCAGCATTTT. Amino acids: CASTDGGDDPQHF.

This clone was seen only once. V and J are TRBV28 and TRBJ2-2; TRBD1 is a possible D gene (6 bases). This CDR3 comprises 15 residues. From germline, CDR1 is MDHEN and CDR2 SYDVKM. V lost 7 bases to trimming and J lost 1 base, with 13 bases between them. DNA of the CDR3: TGTGCCAGCAAAGCAGGGGACCGGAACACCGGGGAGCTGTTTTTT. This encodes CASKAGDRNTGELFF.

This clone was seen a single time. V gene TRBV10-3 combines with J gene TRBJ2-7, with D maybe TRBD1 (5 bases). Germline values: CDR1 ENHRY, CDR2 SYGVKD. This CDR3 comprises 13 residues. Trimming took off 0 bases at V and 6 bases at J, with 9 bases between the two ends. CDR3 DNA: TGTGCCATCAGTGAGTCTCAGGGTTTCGAGCAGTACTTC. Its translation is CAISESQGFEQYF.

This clone was observed a handful of times. This sequence joins TRBV6-5 and TRBJ2-7, with TRBD2 matching 8 bases. This CDR3 has 14 residues. Unmatched junction bases numbered 8, after V lost 6 bases and J lost 4 bases. Germline values: CDR1 MNHEY, CDR2 SVGAGI. CDR3 in amino acids: CASRGGRFRYEQYF. The CDR3 nucleotides are TGTGCCAGCAGGGGCGGGAGGTTTAGGTACGAGCAGTACTTC.

The V gene is TRBV6-1, the J gene TRBJ2-1, with D tentatively TRBD1 (5 bases). V shed 2 bases and J shed 9 bases, with 11 bases lying between them. The CDR3 totals 13 residues. Germline CDR1 MNHNS, CDR2 SASEGT. The CDR3 sequence is CASSEQGQGEQFF. The CDR3 coding sequence is TGTGCCAGCAGTGAACAAGGACAAGGTGAGCAGTTCTTC.

This clone was detected once. The chain uses TRBV28 and TRBJ1-2; D gene ambiguous. Trimming stripped 6 bases from V and 4 bases from J, with 21 bases between. Germline CDR1 is MDHEN and CDR2 is SYDVKM. The CDR3 length is 16 residues. DNA for the CDR3: TGTGCCAGCAGCCGGCCCGGAGATTCGACTCTCTATGGCTACACCTTC. Its translation: CASSRPGDSTLYGYTF.

The rearrangement uses TRBV7-9 and TRBJ1-2; unclear D gene. The length of the CDR3 is 15 residues. V was clipped by 0 bases and J by 2 bases, with 10 bases between them. In germline, CDR1 is SEHNR, CDR2 FQNEAQ (reference sequence). CDR3 nucleotides: TGTGCCAGCAGCTTAGCGGAGACGGGGAACTATGGCTACACCTTC. Translated: CASSLAETGNYGYTF. Supplemented by reference TRBV7-9 and TRBJ1-2, the full variable domain reads DTGVSQNPRHKITKRGQNVTFRCDPISEHNRLYWYRQTLGQGPEFLTYFQNEAQLEKSRLLSDRFSAERPKGSFSTLEIQRTEQGDSAMYLCASSLAETGNYGYTFGSGTRLTVV.

V usage is TRBV9 and J usage is TRBJ2-2; D possibly corresponds to TRBD1 (6 bases). The CDR3 covers 16 residues. Trimming pared 4 bases from V and 6 bases from J, leaving 19 bases between. Germline V gene lookup returns CDR1 SGDLS and CDR2 YYNGEE. The CDR3 reads CASSPYGLGAAGELFF. The CDR3 nucleotides read TGTGCCAGCAGCCCCTATGGATTGGGGGCCGCCGGGGAGCTGTTTTTT. The whole variable domain, filled in from reference TRBV9 and TRBJ2-2, reads DSGVTQTPKHLITATGQRVTLRCSPRSGDLSVYWYQQSLDQGLQFLIQYYNGEERAKGNILERFSAQQFPDLHSELNLSSLELGDSALYFCASSPYGLGAAGELFFGEGSRLTVL.

The chain couples TRBV6-1 to TRBJ2-7; 11 nucleotides align to TRBD2. V was clipped by 3 bases and J by 2 bases; unmatched bases: 9. The CDR3 contains 17 residues. CDR1 is MNHNS and CDR2 is SASEGT in the germline V gene. CDR3 bases: TGTGCCAGCAGTGATGGGCCTAGCGGGGGGAAGCCCTACGAGCAGTACTTC. Residues: CASSDGPSGGKPYEQYF.

This clone was counted only a few times. The genes are TRBV15 and TRBJ1-5; no definite D call. Germline CDR1 is LNHNV and CDR2 is YYDKDF (reference sequence). This CDR3 is built from 13 residues. Here the CDR3 reads CASSRFWNQPQHF. The DNA of the CDR3 is TGTGCTTCGAGCAGGTTTTGGAATCAGCCCCAGCATTTT.

A single count supports this clone. The chain uses TRBV2 and TRBJ1-2, with D uncertain. Germline values: CDR1 SNHLY, CDR2 FYNNEI. The ends were cut back, 0 bases at V and 6 bases at J, with 11 bases in the middle. This CDR3 region has 14 residues. The CDR3 coding sequence is TGTGCCAGCAGTGAAGCGCTTCAGTCCGATGGCTACACCTTC. Translated, it gives CASSEALQSDGYTF.

The chain couples TRBV29-1 to TRBJ2-3; 9 nucleotides agree with TRBD2. Germline V gives CDR1 SQVTM, CDR2 ANQGSEA. Trimming cost V 1 base and J 3 bases; bases outside gene matches: 5. The CDR3 is made up of 15 amino acids. CDR3 sequence (DNA): TGCAGCGTTGAAGGTGGCGGGGGGGCGACAGATACGCAGTATTTT. Its translation is CSVEGGGGATDTQYF.

The chain combines TRBV6-5 with TRBJ2-5, with 13 bases fitting TRBD2. Germline CDR1 reads MNHEY; CDR2 reads SVGAGI. The CDR3 sequence is 15 residues long. The trim removed 4 bases at V and 5 bases at J, leaving 4 bases unmatched. The CDR3 nucleotides read TGTGCCAGCAGTTTCGGACTAGCGGGAGTGGAGACCCAGTACTTC. It codes for CASSFGLAGVETQYF.

This chain links TRBV7-9 with TRBJ1-3; no clear D. The CDR3 is made up of 15 amino acids. Germline V gene sequence: CDR1 SEHNR, CDR2 FQNEAQ (reference sequence). V was cut by 0 bases and J by 2 bases, with 8 bases left in between. CDR3 bases: TGTGCCAGCAGCTTAGCGCCGAGCCCTGGAAACACCATATATTTT. Translation: CASSLAPSPGNTIYF.

This clone appeared a single time. J is TRBJ2-5 and V is TRBV7-2; the D gene is possibly TRBD1 (5 bases). Trimming pared 5 bases from V and 7 bases from J, leaving 20 bases between. Germline V gene data show CDR1 as SGHTA and CDR2 as FQGNSA. The CDR3 extends over 15 amino acids. CDR3 sequence (DNA): TGTGCCAGCAGCCCCATGGCCGAAAGAAGGGGGACCCAGTACTTC. It codes for CASSPMAERRGTQYF.

This clone was picked up a small number of times. V and J are TRBV5-8 and TRBJ2-7, with D hard to call. The germline gives CDR1 SGHTS, CDR2 YDEGEE. Trimming shortened V by 0 bases and J by 5 bases, and 12 bases separated the two germline ends. The CDR3 extends over 14 amino acids. The chain's CDR3 is CASSLGSFSDEQYF. As DNA, the CDR3 is TGTGCCAGCAGCTTGGGGTCGTTTTCGGACGAGCAGTACTTC.

J is TRBJ1-4 and V is TRBV18; maybe TRBD1 (6 bases). The V end was cut by 2 bases, the J end by 0 bases, with 19 bases between. The CDR3 totals 19 residues. Germline V lookup: CDR1 KGHSH, CDR2 LQKENI. The CDR3 bases are TGTGCCAGCTCACCATGGGGGCCGCAAGACATTGCAACTAATGAAAAACTGTTTTTT. It is translated as CASSPWGPQDIATNEKLFF.

In DNA, the CDR3 is TGTGCCATCAGTGAGTCAGGGGACTATGGCTACACCTTC. The encoded protein is CAISESGDYGYTF. The chain carries TRBV10-3 and TRBJ1-2; possible D gene TRBD1, 5 bases. The V gene lost 0 bases and the J gene lost 3 bases, with 5 bases spanning the gap. Germline CDR1 is ENHRY and CDR2 is SYGVKD. This CDR3 is 13 amino acids long.

CDR3 sequence reads: CASRRGTAHSYEQYF. In DNA, the CDR3 is TGTGCCAGCAGGCGCGGGACAGCCCACTCCTACGAGCAGTACTTC. This chain uses TRBV28 with TRBJ2-7; D perhaps matches TRBD1 (7 bases). The V gene's germline CDR1 is MDHEN and CDR2 SYDVKM. This CDR3 comprises 15 residues. The germline V and J ends were trimmed by 6 bases and 0 bases, with 15 bases remaining between them.

This chain joins TRBV29-1 and TRBJ1-2, with a possible D match to TRBD1 (6 bases). Germline lookup yields CDR1 SQVTM and CDR2 ANQGSEA. V was cut by 3 bases and J by 6 bases, with 8 bases left in between. CDR3 size: 11 residues. The CDR3 protein is CSVERGNGYTF. As DNA, the CDR3 is TGCAGCGTTGAGAGGGGGAATGGCTACACCTTC.

The chain has TRBV27 and TRBJ1-5, with D possibly being TRBD1 (6 bases). The germline CDR1 and CDR2 sequences are MNHEY and SMNVEV (reference sequence). V shed 3 bases and J shed 1 base, with 10 bases lying between them. The CDR3 runs to 15 residues. The chain's CDR3 is CASSFGRGSNQPQHF. DNA for the CDR3: TGTGCCAGCAGTTTCGGCAGGGGAAGCAATCAGCCCCAGCATTTT.

The rearrangement uses TRBV4-2 and TRBJ2-7; D perhaps matches TRBD2 (5 bases). CDR3 length: 13 residues. Germline V lookup: CDR1 LGHNA, CDR2 YNFKEQ. V shed 1 base and J shed 4 bases, with 8 bases lying between them. This chain's CDR3 is CASSQVCGYEQYV. The CDR3 coding sequence is TGTGCCAGCAGCCAAGTGTGCGGGTACGAGCAGTACGTC.

J is TRBJ1-4 and V is TRBV14; D not certain. CDR1 and CDR2 from the germline V gene are SGHDN and FVKESK. The CDR3 is made up of 12 amino acids. The V end lost 4 bases, the J end lost 5 bases, and 5 bases lay between the germline ends. CDR3 sequence reads: CASSPLNEKLFF. As DNA, the CDR3 is TGTGCCAGCAGCCCTCTAAATGAAAAACTGTTTTTT.

The rearrangement links TRBV29-1 to TRBJ1-2; D perhaps matches TRBD1 (5 bases). V lost 4 bases and J lost 8, with 11 bases in between. The CDR3 is 11 amino acids. Germline loops: CDR1 SQVTM, CDR2 ANQGSEA. CDR3 in DNA: TGCAGCGTTGCCAGGGAAAACGGCTACACCTTC. Translated, it gives CSVARENGYTF.

This clone appeared a few times. The chain uses TRBV6-1 and TRBJ2-2; 8 bases line up with TRBD1. Trimming cost V 2 bases and J 5 bases; bases outside gene matches: 7. This CDR3 comprises 16 residues. Germline CDR1 and CDR2: MNHNS and SASEGT. The CDR3 DNA sequence: TGTGCCAGCAGTGAATGGAGACAGGGGTTAACCGGGGAGCTGTTTTTT. It encodes CASSEWRQGLTGELFF.

The V and J genes are TRBV28 and TRBJ1-3; 8 bases match TRBD1. In germline, CDR1 is MDHEN, CDR2 SYDVKM. The length of the CDR3 is 14 residues. After removal of 6 bases from V and 2 bases from J, the junction contained 3 bases not matched to a gene. CDR3 loop: CASSDRGAGNTIYF. The CDR3 nucleotides are TGTGCCAGCAGCGACAGGGGAGCTGGAAACACCATATATTTT.

This clone was recorded a few times. The V call is TRBV19, the J call TRBJ2-7; perhaps TRBD1 as D (6 bases). Trimming stripped 6 bases from V and 2 bases from J, with 17 bases between. The germline V gene has CDR1 LNHDA and CDR2 SQIVND (reference sequence). The CDR3 runs to 15 residues. In DNA, the CDR3 is TGTGCCAGTAGCATCTTTGGGGGCCCCGCCTACGAGCAGTACTTC. Amino acid sequence: CASSIFGGPAYEQYF.

The chain recombines TRBV5-1 with TRBJ2-7; D is unresolved. This CDR3 region has 12 residues. The germline CDR1 and CDR2 sequences are SGHRS and YFSETQ. The V end was cut by 7 bases, the J end by 3 bases, with 11 bases between. The CDR3 sequence: CASYHSVYEQYF. The CDR3 nucleotides read TGCGCCAGCTACCACAGTGTCTACGAGCAGTACTTC.

This clone was observed once. The rearrangement uses TRBV28 and TRBJ2-7; TRBD1 is a possible D gene (6 bases). The CDR3 contains 15 residues. V shed 4 bases and J shed 6 bases, with 19 bases lying between them. Germline V lookup: CDR1 MDHEN, CDR2 SYDVKM. This CDR3 is CASSSSGTILAEQYV. CDR3 nucleotide sequence: TGTGCCAGCAGTTCCTCCGGGACAATCCTTGCCGAGCAGTACGTC.

This clone has more than one count but fewer than ten. The chain is built from TRBV7-9 and TRBJ1-6, with 10 nucleotides matching TRBD1. CDR3 length: 14 residues. V trimming: 4 bases; J trimming: 9 bases; junction bases outside the gene matches: 3. The germline V gene has CDR1 SEHNR and CDR2 FQNEAQ (reference sequence). This chain's CDR3 is CASSSDRGLSPLHF. In DNA form, the CDR3 reads TGTGCCAGCAGCTCAGACAGGGGGCTTTCACCCCTCCACTTT.

This clone was seen repeatedly, ten times or more. This sequence joins TRBV10-3 and TRBJ1-4; D gene unclear. CDR1 is ENHRY, CDR2 SYGVKD, per germline. The length of the CDR3 is 12 residues. The CDR3 protein is CETRSTNEKLFF. The CDR3 bases are TGTGAAACGAGATCTACTAATGAAAAACTGTTTTTT.

V gene TRBV19 combines with J gene TRBJ1-5; 8 bases are a match to TRBD1. After removal of 3 bases from V and 7 bases from J, the junction contained 8 bases not matched to a gene. This CDR3 region has 15 residues. The germline V gene has CDR1 LNHDA and CDR2 SQIVND (reference sequence). The CDR3 DNA sequence: TGTGCCAGTAGTATTCAGCTACAGGGGGGCCAGCCCCAGCATTTT. This encodes CASSIQLQGGQPQHF.